This TCR beta chain was recovered during a study of Ad26.COV2.S vaccination and SARS-CoV-2 variants. Regarding treatment: some 20 received Ad26.COV2.S at low or high dose, single or two shots; about five received placebo; per-sample allocation not given. Material that was analyzed had been drawn on day 63 after the first vaccine or placebo injection. Germline-derived CDR1 and CDR2 are MNHEY and SVGAGI. V was trimmed by 5 bases and J by 6 bases, leaving 10 bases between them. CDR3 length: 12 residues. Measured with immunoSEQ multiplex PCR; TCRdb has only the in-frame clones, and not every one. The data show around 320,000 clones, over 80% seen once.

This receptor was identified in a person aged 18 to 65 who received the Ad26.COV2.S COVID-19 vaccine or a placebo. V is TRBV6-5 and J is TRBJ1-2, with D perhaps matching TRBD1 (5 bases). The sequencing used peripheral blood, collected in a trial of Ad26.COV2.S vaccine versus placebo. For the CDR3, the DNA is TGTGCCAGCAGTCATGGGACGGATGGCTACACCTTC. It translates to CASSHGTDGYTF.